This TCR beta chain was identified during a study of blood T cell repertoires in COVID-19 (dated by TCRdb to about 2020). Looking at the study overall: The collaborator samples originated in the United States, Italy and Spain and spanned the acute and convalescent phases of COVID-19. The material from the prospective study consisted of cDNA or gDNA derived from T cells, B-cell-depleted T cells, or PBMCs. Subjects who had been exposed to COVID-19, were actively infected with it, or had recovered from it provided the deeply sampled blood TCRbeta repertoires that made up the dataset. A freely available public database, intended as a resource for researchers studying the immune response to SARS-CoV-2, is where the repertoires were released. Samples were obtained from the ongoing ImmuneRACE study (first 160 participants) and from about 1,300 subjects provided by 6 global collaborators. Nearly every sample came with metadata listing a de-identified subject ID, COVID-19 status, age in years and sex. Where available, HLA class I and class II types were obtained from metadata supplied by the sample provider rather than from assay-based typing. What the authors observed across the whole study: The amount of clinical and demographic metadata varied by source and participant and was provided uncurated.

There are a few counts of this clone. Its antigen remains unidentified. No much larger clone is present one base from it, and per-base qualities are unavailable. Germline trimming amounts to 3 bases on V and 7 bases on J, with 17 as the count of junction bases outside the gene matches. Counted from cysteine to phenylalanine, this CDR3 has 18 amino acids. Here the CDR3 DNA is all that survives: 54 bases in frame from base 1. According to the germline V gene, CDR1 reads SGDLS and CDR2 reads YYNGEE. Each collaborating institution followed its own protocols to collect whole blood in K2EDTA tubes. For TCRbeta analysis, collaborator samples were shipped as frozen whole blood, as isolated PBMCs, or as DNA extracted from either sample type. TCRbeta CDR3 regions were amplified from genomic DNA using the immunoSEQ Assay, a bias-controlled multiplex PCR. Per the source publication's procedure: Within the assay, amplification of reference gene primers was used to estimate how many nucleated cells each sample contained. To quantify the absolute abundance of each unique TCRbeta CDR3 rearrangement, sequence reads were collapsed and filtered. For each sample, productive Simpson clonality was calculated as the square root of Simpson's diversity index across productive rearrangements. TCRdb holds this immuneACCESS table with in-frame rearrangements only. Some clones are missing; in checked studies, unresolved V genes explain under half, and the rest has no known cause. D and trimming were read from the DNA, whereas the V and J calls and clone size are those reported in that table. In all, the sample holds under 200,000 clones, and 80% to 90% of those were seen once. The ten largest clonotypes hold roughly 8.2% of the sample.

The V and J genes are TRBV9 and TRBJ2-1, with TRBD1 identical over 9 junction bases. The sequence was collected from a man in his sixties with acute or convalescent COVID-19. The sample was peripheral blood. The CDR3 region reads CASSEGQGFLGFRNEQFF. The sequence in DNA is TGTGCCAGCAGCGAAGGACAGGGGTTCTTAGGTTTTAGGAATGAGCAGTTCTTC.